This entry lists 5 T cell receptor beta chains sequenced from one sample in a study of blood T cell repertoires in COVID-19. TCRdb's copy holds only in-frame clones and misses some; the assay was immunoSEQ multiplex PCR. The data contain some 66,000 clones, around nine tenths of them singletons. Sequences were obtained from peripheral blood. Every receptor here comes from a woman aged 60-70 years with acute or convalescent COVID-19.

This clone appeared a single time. The DNA for the CDR3 is TGTGCCAGCTCACCAGGCTCGACTAGCTCCTACAATGAGCAGTTCTTC. Protein sequence: CASSPGSTSSYNEQFF. The chain is built from TRBV18 and TRBJ2-1; a weak D match, TRBD2 (6 bases). The V end lost 2 bases, the J end lost 0 bases, and 11 bases lay between the germline ends. In germline, CDR1 is KGHSH, CDR2 LQKENI. The CDR3 is made up of 16 amino acids.

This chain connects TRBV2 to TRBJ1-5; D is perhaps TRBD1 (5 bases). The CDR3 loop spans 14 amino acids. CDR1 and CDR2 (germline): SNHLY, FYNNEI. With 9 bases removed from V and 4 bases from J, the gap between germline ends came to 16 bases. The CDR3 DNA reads TGTGCCAGTGCGGGGCAAGCGGATAATCAGCCCCAGCATTTT. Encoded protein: CASAGQADNQPQHF.

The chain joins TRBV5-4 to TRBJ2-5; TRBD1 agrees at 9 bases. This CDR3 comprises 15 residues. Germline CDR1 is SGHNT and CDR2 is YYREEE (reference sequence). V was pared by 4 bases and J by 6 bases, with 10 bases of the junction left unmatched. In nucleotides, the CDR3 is TGTGCCAGCAGCCCACCGGGACAGGGCTCACAGACCCAGTACTTC. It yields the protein CASSPPGQGSQTQYF.

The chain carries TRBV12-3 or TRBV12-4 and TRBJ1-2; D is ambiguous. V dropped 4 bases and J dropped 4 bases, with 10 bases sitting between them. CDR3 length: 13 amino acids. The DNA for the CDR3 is TGTGCCAGCAGTTATACAGAAGCCTATGGCTACACCTTC. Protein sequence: CASSYTEAYGYTF.

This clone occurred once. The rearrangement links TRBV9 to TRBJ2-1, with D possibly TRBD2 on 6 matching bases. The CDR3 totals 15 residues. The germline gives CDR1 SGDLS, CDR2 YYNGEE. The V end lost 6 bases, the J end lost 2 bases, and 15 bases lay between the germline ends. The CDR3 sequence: CASTPSPGAYNEQFF. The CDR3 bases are TGTGCCAGCACCCCGAGCCCGGGAGCCTACAATGAGCAGTTCTTC. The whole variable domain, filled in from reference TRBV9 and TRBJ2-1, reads DSGVTQTPKHLITATGQRVTLRCSPRSGDLSVYWYQQSLDQGLQFLIQYYNGEERAKGNILERFSAQQFPDLHSELNLSSLELGDSALYFCASTPSPGAYNEQFFGPGTRLTVL.